This T cell receptor beta chain was retrieved from a study of T cells expressing NK-cell markers. Following a re-call of the 5' RACE reads, TCRdb has one entry per CDR3 protein and lacks DNA. The sample holds 350,000 to 450,000 distinct CDR3 sequences. Germline V lookup: CDR1 MNHEY, CDR2 SVGAGI. The CDR3 runs to 14 residues. The sample consisted of blood T cells: a sorted CD56 or NKG2C T cell subset, CD4+ or CD8+ T cells, or bulk PBMC T cells (not recorded which). This receptor was identified in a man aged 18-70 years in good health. The chain employs TRBV6-5 and TRBJ2-2. The CDR3 loop reads CASRYGINTGELFF.